The following is a T cell receptor beta chain sequence with its context. In the study's own analysis: Nucleated cell number was recorded as an estimate derived from reference gene primer amplification. Libraries were prepared by immunoSEQ multiplex PCR; TCRdb keeps only in-frame clonotypes and omits some of them. Clone size and V and J calls were adopted from that table, with D and trimming inferred from the DNA. The sample yields 450,000 or so clones, about nine tenths seen once. These data are taken from a study of blood T cell repertoires in COVID-19. Overall study context: COVID-19 samples collected from the United States, Italy and Spain covered acute and convalescent phases. PBMCs, B-cell-depleted T cells, or T cells provided the cDNA or gDNA that made up the material.

The CDR3 contains 13 residues. Trimming stripped 5 bases from V and 0 bases from J, with 7 bases between. The clonotype originates from a woman in her forties with COVID-19, enrolled during active disease. The chain joins TRBV12-3 or TRBV12-4 to TRBJ2-5; maybe TRBD1 (5 bases). The sequenced sample consisted of peripheral blood. The chain's CDR3 is CASSPGYQETQYF. The CDR3 DNA follows: TGTGCCAGCAGTCCAGGGTACCAAGAGACCCAGTACTTC.